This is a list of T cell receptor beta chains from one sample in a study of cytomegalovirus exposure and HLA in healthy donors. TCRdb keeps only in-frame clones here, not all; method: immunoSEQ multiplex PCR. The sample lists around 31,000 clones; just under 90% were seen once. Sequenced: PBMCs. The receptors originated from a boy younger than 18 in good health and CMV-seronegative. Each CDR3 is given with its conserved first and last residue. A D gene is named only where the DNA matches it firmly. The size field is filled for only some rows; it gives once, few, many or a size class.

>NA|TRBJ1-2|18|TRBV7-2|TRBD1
CASSSDRDRGWENYGYTF
TGTGCCAGCAGCTCAGACCGGGACAGGGGATGGGAAAACTATGGCTACACCTTC
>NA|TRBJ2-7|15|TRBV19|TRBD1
CASSILGQVIYEQYF
TGTGCCAGTAGTATTCTGGGACAGGTAATCTACGAGCAGTACTTC
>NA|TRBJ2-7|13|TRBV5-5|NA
CASSPLASGEQYF
TGTGCCAGCAGCCCCTTAGCGTCCGGCGAGCAGTACTTC
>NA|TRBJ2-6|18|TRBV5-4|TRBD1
CASSLAGQGAAGANVLTF
TGTGCCAGCAGCTTGGCGGGACAGGGGGCAGCTGGGGCCAACGTCCTGACTTTC
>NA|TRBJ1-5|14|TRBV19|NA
CASTTGERNQPQHF
TGTGCCAGTACCACAGGAGAACGCAATCAGCCCCAGCATTTT
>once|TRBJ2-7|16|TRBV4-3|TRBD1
CASSQEPQGAPSEQYF
TGCGCCAGCAGCCAAGAACCGCAGGGGGCCCCTTCGGAGCAGTACTTC
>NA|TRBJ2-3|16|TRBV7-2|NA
CASSLFGGARTDTQYF
TGTGCCAGCAGCTTATTTGGGGGCGCCCGCACAGATACGCAGTATTTT
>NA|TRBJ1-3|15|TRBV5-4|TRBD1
CASKEWDRAGNTIYF
TGTGCCAGCAAAGAGTGGGACAGGGCCGGAAACACCATATATTTT
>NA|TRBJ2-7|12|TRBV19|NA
CASSADSYEQYF
TGTGCCAGTAGTGCCGACAGCTACGAGCAGTACTTC
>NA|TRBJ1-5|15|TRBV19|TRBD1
CASSTRTGFDQPQHF
TGTGCCAGTAGTACCAGGACAGGGTTTGATCAGCCCCAGCATTTT
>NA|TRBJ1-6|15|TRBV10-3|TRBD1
CAISQWTGNNSPLHF
TGTGCCATCAGTCAGTGGACAGGAAATAATTCACCCCTCCACTTT
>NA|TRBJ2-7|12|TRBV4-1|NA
CASSPRIAEQYF
TGCGCCAGCAGTCCTCGGATAGCCGAGCAGTACTTC
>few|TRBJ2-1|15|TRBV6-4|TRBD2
CASSELAGEYNEQFF
TGTGCCAGCAGTGAACTAGCGGGGGAATACAATGAGCAGTTCTTC
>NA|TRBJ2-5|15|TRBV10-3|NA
CAISRTVSYQETQYF
TGTGCCATCAGTAGGACAGTCTCGTACCAAGAGACCCAGTACTTC
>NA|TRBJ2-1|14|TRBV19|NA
CASSGALSYNEQFF
TGTGCCAGTAGTGGGGCTCTATCATACAATGAGCAGTTCTTC
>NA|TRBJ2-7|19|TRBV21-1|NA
CASSERTDIWDRDRSEQYF
TGTGCCAGCAGCGAAAGGACCGATATATGGGACAGGGATCGATCCGAGCAGTACTTC
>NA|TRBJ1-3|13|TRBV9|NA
CASSVLAGNTIYF
TGTGCCAGCAGCGTCTTGGCGGGCAACACCATATATTTT
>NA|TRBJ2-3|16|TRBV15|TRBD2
CATSRDLLGGADTQYF
TGTGCCACCAGCAGAGATCTATTGGGGGGGGCAGATACGCAGTATTTT
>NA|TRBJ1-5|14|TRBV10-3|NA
CAIWAGTTNQPQHF
TGTGCCATCTGGGCCGGGACTACAAATCAGCCCCAGCATTTT
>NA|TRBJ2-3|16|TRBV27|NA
CASYSVADTFTDTQYF
TGTGCCAGCTACTCTGTGGCGGATACATTCACAGATACGCAGTATTTT
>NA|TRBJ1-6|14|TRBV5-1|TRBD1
CASRPGTVGSPLHF
TGCGCCAGCAGGCCCGGGACAGTAGGTTCACCCCTCCACTTT
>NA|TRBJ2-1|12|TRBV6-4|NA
CASSDSAGAQFF
TGTGCCAGCAGTGATTCTGCGGGGGCCCAGTTCTTC
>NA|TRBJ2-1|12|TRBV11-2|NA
CASSLGRSGQFF
TGTGCCAGCAGCTTAGGTCGAAGCGGGCAGTTCTTC
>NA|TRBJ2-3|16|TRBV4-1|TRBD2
CASSGLAGQLTDTQYF
TGCGCCAGTTCGGGACTAGCGGGACAACTCACAGATACGCAGTATTTT
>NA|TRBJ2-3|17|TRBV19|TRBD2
CASTPEGTSGGGDTQYF
TGTGCCAGTACTCCTGAGGGGACTAGCGGGGGAGGAGATACGCAGTATTTT
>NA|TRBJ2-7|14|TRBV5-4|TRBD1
CASSQTGGNYEQYF
TGTGCCAGCAGTCAAACAGGGGGCAACTACGAGCAGTACTTC
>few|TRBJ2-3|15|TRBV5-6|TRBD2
CASSSSGGGKDTQYF
TGTGCCAGCAGCTCTAGCGGGGGGGGTAAGGATACGCAGTATTTT
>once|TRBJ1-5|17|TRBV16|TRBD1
CASSQWGLGQGVRPQHF
TGTGCCAGCAGCCAATGGGGCCTAGGGCAGGGGGTACGGCCCCAGCATTTT
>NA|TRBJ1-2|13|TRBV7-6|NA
CASSPDRSYGYTF
TGTGCCAGCAGCCCGGACAGATCATATGGCTACACCTTC
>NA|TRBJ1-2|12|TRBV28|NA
CASTYTGGGYTF
TGTGCCAGCACATACACGGGGGGTGGCTACACCTTC
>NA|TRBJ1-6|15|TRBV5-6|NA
CASSLGPGSNSPLHF
TGTGCCAGCAGCTTGGGGCCAGGGTCGAATTCACCCCTCCACTTT
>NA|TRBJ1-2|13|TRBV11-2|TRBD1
CASSLVTGGSYTF
TGTGCCAGCAGCTTAGTGACAGGGGGCAGCTACACCTTC
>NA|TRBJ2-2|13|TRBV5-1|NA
CASGLNPTGELFF
TGCGCCAGCGGACTTAACCCCACCGGGGAGCTGTTTTTT
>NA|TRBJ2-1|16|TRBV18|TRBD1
CASSPRTGVTYNEQFF
TGTGCCAGCTCACCACGGACAGGGGTTACCTACAATGAGCAGTTCTTC
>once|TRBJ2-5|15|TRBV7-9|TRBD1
CASSSPGQGLGTQYF
TGTGCCAGCAGCTCCCCGGGACAGGGGCTGGGGACCCAGTACTTC
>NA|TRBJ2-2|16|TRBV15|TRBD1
CATSRDSGGETGELFF
TGTGCCACCAGCAGAGATTCAGGGGGCGAAACCGGGGAGCTGTTTTTT
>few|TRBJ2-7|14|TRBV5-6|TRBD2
CASSLGGLGFEQYF
TGTGCCAGCAGCTTGGGGGGACTAGGGTTCGAGCAGTACTTC
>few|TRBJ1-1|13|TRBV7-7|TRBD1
CASSRTGDTEAFF
TGTGCCAGCAGCCGAACAGGGGACACTGAAGCTTTCTTT
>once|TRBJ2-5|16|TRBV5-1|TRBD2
CASSLEGGGMGETQYF
TGCGCCAGCAGCTTGGAAGGCGGGGGGATGGGGGAGACCCAGTACTTC
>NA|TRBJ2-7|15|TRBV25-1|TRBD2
CASSEDQRGPYEQYF
TGTGCCAGCAGTGAAGACCAGCGGGGCCCCTACGAGCAGTACTTC
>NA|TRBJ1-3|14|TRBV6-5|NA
CASNPRDSGNTIYF
TGTGCCAGCAATCCCCGGGACTCTGGAAACACCATATATTTT
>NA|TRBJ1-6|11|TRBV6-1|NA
CASSESSPLHF
TGTGCCAGCAGTGAAAGCTCACCCCTCCACTTT
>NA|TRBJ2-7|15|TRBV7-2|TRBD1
CASSLHGTENYEQYF
TGTGCCAGCAGCTTACACGGGACAGAGAACTACGAGCAGTACTTC